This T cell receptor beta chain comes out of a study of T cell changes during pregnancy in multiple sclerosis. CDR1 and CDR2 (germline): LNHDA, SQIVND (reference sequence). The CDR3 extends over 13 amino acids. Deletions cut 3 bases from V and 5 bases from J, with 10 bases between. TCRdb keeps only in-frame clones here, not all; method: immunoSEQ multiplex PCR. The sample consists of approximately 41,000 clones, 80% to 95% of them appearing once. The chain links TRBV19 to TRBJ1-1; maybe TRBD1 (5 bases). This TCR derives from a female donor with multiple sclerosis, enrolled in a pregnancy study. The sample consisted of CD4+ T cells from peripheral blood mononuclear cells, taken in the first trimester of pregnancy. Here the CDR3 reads CASSIRQGTEAFF. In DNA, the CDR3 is TGTGCCAGTAGTATTCGCCAGGGTACTGAAGCTTTCTTT.